This paragraph covers one T cell receptor (beta chain) sequence. The sample belongs to a study of tumor-infiltrating lymphocytes in primary liver carcinoma. A constant-region primer primed TCR beta cDNA synthesis from around 500 ng of total RNA. ARM-PCR was slightly modified, and three nested multiplex PCR rounds with it gave rise to the TCR beta libraries. TRBV1-TRBV30 forward primers paired with a C-beta reverse primer were used in the first two PCR rounds, which ran about 11 cycles each. TCRdb used MiXCR to reprocess the multiplex PCR reads, holding one entry per CDR3 protein. This sample carries a few hundred thousand distinct CDR3 sequences, approximately 54% of them seen once, and the ten largest clones take approximately 15%. This CDR3 is built from 14 residues. Germline V gives CDR1 MNHEY, CDR2 SVGEGT. V was pared by 5 bases and J by 8 bases, with 16 bases between. The authors took blood RNA from unsorted whole blood and also extracted germline DNA.

Sequencing was performed on peripheral blood. The receptor comes from a woman in her 30s with primary liver carcinoma and hepatitis B virus infection. The chain couples TRBV6-2 or TRBV6-3 to TRBJ2-1; no definite D call. Here the CDR3 DNA reads TGTGCCAGCAGTCCCACCACGGGCTCCGATGAGCAGTTCTTC. Translated, it gives CASSPTTGSDEQFF.